These 28 T cell receptor beta chains were sequenced from one sample in a study of CD8+CD57+ T cells in acquired aplastic anemia. CDR3 and TCR beta VDJ profiling relied on genomic DNA as the template. MiXCR was run by TCRdb on the reads, yielding one entry per CDR3 protein. The sample yields some 290,000 distinct CDR3 sequences, around 60% seen once. Sequencing used sorted CD4+, CD8+, or CD8+CD57+ T cells (not recorded which) from PBMCs. The receptors come from a human donor with severe aplastic anemia or a healthy control (not recorded which).

This clonotype was seen ten or more times. The J gene is TRBJ2-1, the V gene TRBV19, with 11 nucleotides matching TRBD1. The ends lost 3 bases at V and 9 bases at J; junction bases unmatched: 10. This CDR3 contains 16 residues. Germline values: CDR1 LNHDA, CDR2 SQIVND (reference sequence). The CDR3 sequence is CASSIPGQGAQGEQFF. For the CDR3, the DNA is TGTGCCAGTAGTATCCCCGGACAGGGGGCGCAGGGTGAGCAGTTCTTC.

This clonotype was counted ten times or more. V gene TRBV5-1 combines with J gene TRBJ2-7; perhaps TRBD2 as D (6 bases). CDR3 length equals 18 residues. CDR1 is SGHRS, CDR2 YFSETQ, per germline. V gave up 0 bases and J gave up 9 bases, with 28 bases separating them. CDR3 coding DNA: TGCGCCAGCAGCTTGGACGAGGGGCAGGAGAGTCCGCGGGGAAGGCAGTACTTC. As protein: CASSLDEGQESPRGRQYF.

This CDR3 is CASSSSARGGYEQYF. DNA of the CDR3: TGTGCCAGCAGCTCCAGCGCGCGGGGGGGCTACGAGCAGTACTTC. The V gene is TRBV13, the J gene TRBJ2-7; 9 positions agree with TRBD2. The V gene end was trimmed by 4 bases and the J gene end by 3 bases; junction bases not matched to a gene: 7. Looked up from germline, CDR1 is PRHDT and CDR2 is FYEKMQ (reference sequence). This CDR3 comprises 15 residues.

This clonotype was counted once. The gene calls are TRBV5-1 and TRBJ2-3, with D possibly being TRBD2 (5 bases). Germline values: CDR1 SGHRS, CDR2 YFSETQ. With 3 bases removed from V and 6 bases from J, the gap between germline ends came to 14 bases. The CDR3 length is 14 residues. The CDR3 here is CASSWNSEGDTQYF. The CDR3 DNA reads TGCGCCAGCAGCTGGAACTCCGAGGGTGATACGCAGTATTTT.

This clonotype was counted a single time. The genes are TRBV11-2 and TRBJ1-3, with D unresolved. Germline loops: CDR1 SGHAT, CDR2 FQNNGV. Trimming took off 1 base at V and 0 bases at J, with 7 bases between the two ends. CDR3 size: 15 residues. Written as DNA, the CDR3 is TGTGCCAGCAGCTTAGCGGCAGTCTCTGGAAACACCATATATTTT. It translates to CASSLAAVSGNTIYF.

The J gene is TRBJ2-7, the V gene TRBV7-8, with 9 bases lining up with TRBD1. Trimming took 5 bases from V and 2 from J; bases not matched to a gene: 7. This CDR3 is 15 amino acids long. Germline V gene data show CDR1 as SGHVS and CDR2 as FQNEAQ. CDR3 coding DNA: TGTGCCAGCAGCAAAGACAGGGGGTTTACCTACGAGCAGTACTTC. It specifies CASSKDRGFTYEQYF.

The J gene is TRBJ2-2, the V gene TRBV18; D remains unclear. Trimming cost V 2 bases and J 6 bases, with 13 bases left between them. The germline gives CDR1 KGHSH, CDR2 LQKENI. The CDR3 totals 15 residues. CDR3 sequence: CASSPNKATPGELFF. The CDR3 DNA sequence: TGTGCCAGCTCACCAAATAAGGCAACTCCCGGGGAGCTGTTTTTT.

This clonotype was observed a few times. This chain connects TRBV20-1 to TRBJ1-1, with 8 nucleotides matching TRBD1. This CDR3 comprises 14 residues. The germline gives CDR1 DFQATT, CDR2 SNEGSKA (reference sequence). The V segment lost 1 base and the J segment 5 bases; nucleotides outside the gene matches: 6. CDR3 residues: CSARGQGAWTEAFF. In nucleotides, the CDR3 is TGCAGTGCTAGAGGCCAGGGGGCCTGGACTGAAGCTTTCTTT.

This clonotype has only a few counts. This chain links TRBV29-1 with TRBJ1-6, with D possibly being TRBD1 (6 bases). The V gene's germline CDR1 is SQVTM and CDR2 ANQGSEA. This CDR3 is 15 amino acids long. The CDR3: CRWRRGGSYNSPLHF. Here the CDR3 DNA reads TGCAGGTGGAGGAGGGGGGGCTCCTATAATTCACCCCTCCACTTT. Filled out from reference TRBV29-1 and TRBJ1-6, the complete variable domain reads SAVISQKPSRDICQRGTSLTIQCQVDSQVTMMFWYRQQPGQSLTLIATANQGSEATYESGFVIDKFPISRPNLTFSTLTVSNMSPEDSSIYLCRWRRGGSYNSPLHFGNGTRLTVT.

This sequence joins TRBV5-1 and TRBJ2-5, with D unclear. Trimming took off 1 base at V and 2 bases at J, with 12 bases between the two ends. Germline values: CDR1 SGHRS, CDR2 YFSETQ. This CDR3 spans 15 amino acids. The chain's CDR3 is CASSLPSVRQETQYF. The DNA for the CDR3 is TGCGCCAGCAGCTTGCCCTCTGTTCGACAAGAGACCCAGTACTTC.

This clonotype was recorded a few times. V is TRBV20-1 and J is TRBJ2-1, with 9 positions matching TRBD2. This CDR3 comprises 15 residues. The germline CDR1 and CDR2 sequences are DFQATT and SNEGSKA (reference sequence). The junction had 10 bases not matched to a gene; V was cut back by 4 bases and J by 6 bases. CDR3 in DNA: TGCAGTGCTACCCCCCCTAGCGGGGACGTCAATGAGCAGTTCTTC. As protein: CSATPPSGDVNEQFF.

In this sample, this clonotype turned up many times. This rearrangement joins TRBV20-1 to TRBJ2-3, with 10 bases that match TRBD2. Germline V CDR1 and CDR2: DFQATT, SNEGSKA (reference sequence). V gave up 3 bases and J gave up 1 base; unmatched junction bases: 7. This CDR3 contains 16 residues. In DNA, the CDR3 is TGCAGTGCTAGCGGGGGACTAGCGCGAGGCACAGATACGCAGTATTTT. This gives the protein CSASGGLARGTDTQYF.

This sequence joins TRBV29-1 and TRBJ2-1; D may be TRBD1 or TRBD2 (7 bases each). The CDR3 is made up of 17 amino acids. Germline-derived CDR1 and CDR2 are SQVTM and ANQGSEA. V was cut by 3 bases and J by 2 bases, with 20 bases left in between. CDR3 in DNA: TGCAGCGTTGAGGGGGGGGAACAGGGGTTCGCCTACAATGAGCAGTTCTTC. Amino acids: CSVEGGEQGFAYNEQFF.

Only a few counts were recorded for this clonotype. Here the CDR3 DNA reads TGTGCCAGTAGTGTCCTACTCTCATCCACAGATACGCAGTATTTT. Encoded protein: CASSVLLSSTDTQYF. This chain connects TRBV19 to TRBJ2-3; D remains unclear. CDR3 length equals 15 residues. The V end was cut by 5 bases, the J end by 2 bases, with 14 bases between. From germline, CDR1 is LNHDA and CDR2 SQIVND (reference sequence).

J is TRBJ1-1 and V is TRBV18; TRBD1 is a possible D gene (5 bases). V was cut by 6 bases and J by 3 bases, with 20 bases left in between. CDR1 KGHSH and CDR2 LQKENI come from the germline V gene. The CDR3 length is 16 residues. The CDR3 bases are TGTGCCAGCTCCTTAGGGCTGGGGGGTACGGACACTGAAGCTTTCTTT. Its protein is CASSLGLGGTDTEAFF.

The chain combines TRBV11-2 with TRBJ2-7; D ambiguous. Germline CDR1 and CDR2: SGHAT and FQNNGV. The CDR3 is 13 residues long. V was shortened by 8 bases and J by 3 bases, with 14 bases between the two germline ends. The CDR3 nucleotides read TGTGCCAGCGAAGACGACAATAACTACGAGCAGTACTTC. It yields the protein CASEDDNNYEQYF.

This clonotype was detected ten times or more. The chain employs TRBV27 and TRBJ2-7; D uncertain. Trimming pared 3 bases from V and 6 bases from J, leaving 12 bases between. The CDR3 runs to 13 residues. Germline V lookup: CDR1 MNHEY, CDR2 SMNVEV (reference sequence). The CDR3 nucleotides read TGTGCCAGCAGTTTCCTACTCCGCGGCGAGCAGTACTTC. It is translated as CASSFLLRGEQYF.

J is TRBJ2-5 and V is TRBV7-9, with a possible D match to TRBD2 (6 bases). The CDR3 runs 13 residues. Trimming cost V 5 bases and J 3 bases, with 10 bases left between them. The germline V gene has CDR1 SEHNR and CDR2 FQNEAQ (reference sequence). CDR3 in DNA: TGTGCCAGCAGCACATCGGGAGAAGAGACCCAGTACTTC. This gives the protein CASSTSGEETQYF.

V gene TRBV7-2 combines with J gene TRBJ1-2, with TRBD1 as a possible D gene (5 bases). CDR1 is SGHTA and CDR2 is FQGNSA in the germline V gene. V lost 1 base, J lost 7 bases, and 19 bases lay in between. The length of the CDR3 is 16 residues. CDR3 in amino acids: CASSLGRRLAGRGYTF. In DNA form, the CDR3 reads TGTGCCAGCAGCTTAGGTCGTCGACTAGCGGGACGTGGCTACACCTTC. The complete variable domain, with remaining parts taken from reference TRBV7-2 and TRBJ1-2, reads GAGVSQSPSNKVTEKGKDVELRCDPISGHTALYWYRQSLGQGLEFLIYFQGNSAPDKSGLPSDRFSAERTGGSVSTLTIQRTQQEDSAVYLCASSLGRRLAGRGYTFGSGTRLTVV.

The rearrangement links TRBV6-5 to TRBJ1-6; TRBD1 is a possible D gene (5 bases). Trimming shortened V by 10 bases and J by 7 bases, and 20 bases separated the two germline ends. CDR1 and CDR2 from the germline V gene are MNHEY and SVGAGI. The CDR3 is 15 residues long. CDR3 loop: CATLGQRGENSPLHF. DNA of the CDR3: TGTGCCACCCTGGGGCAGCGAGGGGAAAATTCACCCCTCCACTTT.

The V gene is TRBV10-3, the J gene TRBJ2-7, with 7 nucleotides matching TRBD1. The germline gives CDR1 ENHRY, CDR2 SYGVKD. The CDR3 spans 16 residues. V gave up 0 bases and J gave up 0 bases; unmatched junction bases: 5. In DNA form, the CDR3 reads TGTGCCATCAGTGAGTCGACAGGGCTGAGCTCCTACGAGCAGTACTTC. It specifies CAISESTGLSSYEQYF.

This clonotype was counted a few times. The chain uses TRBV18 and TRBJ1-5; 12 bases are shared with TRBD1. CDR3 length equals 14 residues. The germline CDR1 and CDR2 sequences are KGHSH and LQKENI. Trimming at V came to 3 bases and at J to 6 bases, leaving 0 bases not matched to a gene. The CDR3 DNA sequence: TGTGCCAGCTCACCGGGACAGGGGGCTCAGCCCCAGCATTTT. Encoded protein: CASSPGQGAQPQHF.

This clonotype was seen repeatedly, ten times or more. The rearrangement links TRBV9 to TRBJ1-4; 7 positions match TRBD1. The CDR3 covers 15 residues. V lost 4 bases and J lost 7; bases outside the gene matches: 10. Germline lookup yields CDR1 SGDLS and CDR2 YYNGEE. CDR3 DNA sequence: TGTGCCAGCAGCACCTCTCCGACAGGGCGTGAAAAACTGTTTTTT. It yields the protein CASSTSPTGREKLFF.

The table lists this clonotype with many counts. The rearrangement links TRBV7-2 to TRBJ2-1, with 12 bases matching TRBD2. Trimming took 7 bases from V and 7 from J; bases not matched to a gene: 8. The CDR3 is made up of 15 amino acids. Germline V gives CDR1 SGHTA, CDR2 FQGNSA. CDR3 sequence reads: CASNLLAGGGNEQFF. The DNA of the CDR3 is TGTGCCAGCAATCTACTAGCGGGAGGCGGAAATGAGCAGTTCTTC.

This clonotype was observed a handful of times. The rearrangement links TRBV7-9 to TRBJ2-7, with 9 positions matching TRBD1. The J segment lost 6 bases and the V segment lost 5 bases, leaving 11 bases of the junction unmatched. The CDR3 contains 15 residues. Germline V gene lookup returns CDR1 SEHNR and CDR2 FQNEAQ (reference sequence). CDR3 sequence reads: CASSPRDRARGEQYF. In DNA form, the CDR3 reads TGTGCCAGCAGCCCCCGGGACAGGGCACGGGGCGAGCAGTACTTC.

In this sample, this clonotype turned up a few times. The CDR3, as DNA: TGTGCCAGCAGTTCGGGTAGCGGGGGGGGCACCGGGGAGCTGTTTTTT. The encoded protein is CASSSGSGGGTGELFF. This rearrangement joins TRBV25-1 to TRBJ2-2; 11 bases fit TRBD2. J gave up 4 bases and V 5 bases, and 6 bases lay outside the gene matches. The CDR3 length is 16 residues. Germline-derived CDR1 and CDR2 are MGHDK and SYGVNS. Together with reference TRBV25-1 and TRBJ2-2, the CDR3 gives the full variable domain: EADIYQTPRYLVIGTGKKITLECSQTMGHDKMYWYQQDPGMELHLIHYSYGVNSTEKGDLSSESTVSRIRTEHFPLTLESARPSHTSQYLCASSSGSGGGTGELFFGEGSRLTVL.

The chain is built from TRBV3-1 and TRBJ1-2, with D uncertain. This CDR3 comprises 16 residues. Trimming stripped 4 bases from V and 8 bases from J, with 23 bases between. Looked up from germline, CDR1 is LGHDT and CDR2 is YNNKEL (reference sequence). Written as DNA, the CDR3 is TGTGCCAGCAGCCCCGCCGGTAAAGGGAGGTTGGAGGGCTACACCTTC. It specifies CASSPAGKGRLEGYTF.

Here the CDR3 reads CASNPPGAGELFF. CDR3 nucleotide sequence: TGTGCCAGCAACCCCCCGGGTGCCGGGGAGCTGTTTTTT. The chain has TRBV5-5 and TRBJ2-2; no firm D call. The CDR3 runs to 13 residues. The germline V gene has CDR1 SGHKS and CDR2 YYEKEE (reference sequence). V lost 6 bases to trimming and J lost 6 bases, with 12 bases between them.